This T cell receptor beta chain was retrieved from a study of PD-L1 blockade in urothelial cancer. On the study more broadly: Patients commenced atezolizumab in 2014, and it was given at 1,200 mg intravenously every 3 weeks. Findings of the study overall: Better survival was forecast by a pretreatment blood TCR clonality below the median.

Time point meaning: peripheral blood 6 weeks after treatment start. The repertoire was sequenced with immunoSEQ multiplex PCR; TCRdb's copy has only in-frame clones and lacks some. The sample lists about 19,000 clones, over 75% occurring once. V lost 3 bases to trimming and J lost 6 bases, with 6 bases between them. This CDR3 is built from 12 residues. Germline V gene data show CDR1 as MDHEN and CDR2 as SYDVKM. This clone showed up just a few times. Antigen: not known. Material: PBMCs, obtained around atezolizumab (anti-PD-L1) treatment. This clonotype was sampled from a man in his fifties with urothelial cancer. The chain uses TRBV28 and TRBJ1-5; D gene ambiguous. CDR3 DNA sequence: TGTGCCAGCAGTTTCTCGGTTCAGCCCCAGCATTTT. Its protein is CASSFSVQPQHF.